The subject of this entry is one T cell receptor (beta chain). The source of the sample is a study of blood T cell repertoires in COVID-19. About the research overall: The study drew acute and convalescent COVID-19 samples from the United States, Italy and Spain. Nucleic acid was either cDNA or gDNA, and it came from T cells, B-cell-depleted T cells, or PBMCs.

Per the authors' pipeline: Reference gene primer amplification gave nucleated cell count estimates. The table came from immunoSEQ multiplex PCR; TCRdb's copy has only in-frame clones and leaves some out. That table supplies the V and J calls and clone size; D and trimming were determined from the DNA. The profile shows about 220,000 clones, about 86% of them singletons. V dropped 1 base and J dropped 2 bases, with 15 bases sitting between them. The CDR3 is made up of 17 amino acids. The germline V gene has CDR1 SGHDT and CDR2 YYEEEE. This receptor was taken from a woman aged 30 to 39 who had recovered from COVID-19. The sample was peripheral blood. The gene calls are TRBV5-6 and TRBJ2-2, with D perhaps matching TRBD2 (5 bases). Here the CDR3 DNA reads TGTGCCAGCAGCTTGAGTCCGGCGGGCCCAAACACCGGGGAGCTGTTTTTT. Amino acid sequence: CASSLSPAGPNTGELFF.